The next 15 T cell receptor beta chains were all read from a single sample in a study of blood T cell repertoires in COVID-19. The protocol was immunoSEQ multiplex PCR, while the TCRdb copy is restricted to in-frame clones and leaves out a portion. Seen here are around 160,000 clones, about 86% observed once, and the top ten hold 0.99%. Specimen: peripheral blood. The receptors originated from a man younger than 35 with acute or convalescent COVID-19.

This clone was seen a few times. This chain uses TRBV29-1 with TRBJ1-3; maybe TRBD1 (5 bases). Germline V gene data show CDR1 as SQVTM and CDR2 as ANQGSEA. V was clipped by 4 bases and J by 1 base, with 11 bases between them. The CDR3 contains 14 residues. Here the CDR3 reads CSVVGRGSGNTIYF. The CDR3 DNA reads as TGCAGCGTTGTAGGAAGGGGATCTGGAAACACCATATATTTT.

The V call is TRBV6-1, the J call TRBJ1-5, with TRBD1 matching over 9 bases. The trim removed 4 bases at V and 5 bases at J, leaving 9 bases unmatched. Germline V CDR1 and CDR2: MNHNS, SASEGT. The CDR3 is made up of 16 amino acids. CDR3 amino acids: CASSASGTGFYQPQHF. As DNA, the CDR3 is TGTGCCAGCAGTGCCTCCGGGACAGGGTTTTATCAGCCCCAGCATTTT.

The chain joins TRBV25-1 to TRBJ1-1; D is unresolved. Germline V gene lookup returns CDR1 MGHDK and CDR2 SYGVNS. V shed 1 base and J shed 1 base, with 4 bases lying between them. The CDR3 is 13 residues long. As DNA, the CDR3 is TGTGCCAGCAGTGAATTCAAGAACACTGAAGCTTTCTTT. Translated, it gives CASSEFKNTEAFF. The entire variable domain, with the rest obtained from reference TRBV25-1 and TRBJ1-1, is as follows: EADIYQTPRYLVIGTGKKITLECSQTMGHDKMYWYQQDPGMELHLIHYSYGVNSTEKGDLSSESTVSRIRTEHFPLTLESARPSHTSQYLCASSEFKNTEAFFGQGTRLTVV.

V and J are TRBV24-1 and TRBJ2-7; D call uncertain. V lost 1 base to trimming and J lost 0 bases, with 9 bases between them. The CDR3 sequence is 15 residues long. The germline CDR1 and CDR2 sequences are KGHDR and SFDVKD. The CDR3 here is CATSDLWHSSYEQYF. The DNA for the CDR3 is TGTGCCACCAGTGATTTATGGCACAGCTCCTACGAGCAGTACTTC.

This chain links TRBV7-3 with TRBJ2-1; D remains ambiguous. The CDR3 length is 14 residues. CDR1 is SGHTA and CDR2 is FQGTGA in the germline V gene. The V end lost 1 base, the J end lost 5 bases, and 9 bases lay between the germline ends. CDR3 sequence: CASSLSRIHNEQFF. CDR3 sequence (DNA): TGTGCCAGCAGCTTAAGCAGGATCCACAATGAGCAGTTCTTC.

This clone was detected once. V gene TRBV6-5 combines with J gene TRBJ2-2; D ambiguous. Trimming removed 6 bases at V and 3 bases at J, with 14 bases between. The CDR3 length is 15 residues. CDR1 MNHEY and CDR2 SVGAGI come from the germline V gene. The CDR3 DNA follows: TGTGCCAGCAGACACTTCGGGTCAGACACCGGGGAGCTGTTTTTT. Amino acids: CASRHFGSDTGELFF.

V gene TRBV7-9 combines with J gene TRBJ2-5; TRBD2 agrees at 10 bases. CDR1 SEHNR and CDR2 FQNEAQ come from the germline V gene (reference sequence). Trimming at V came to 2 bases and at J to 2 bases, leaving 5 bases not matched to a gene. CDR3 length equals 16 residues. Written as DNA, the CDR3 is TGTGCCAGCAGCTTATTTACTAGCGGGGAGCAAGAGACCCAGTACTTC. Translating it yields CASSLFTSGEQETQYF. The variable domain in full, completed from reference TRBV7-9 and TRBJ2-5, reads DTGVSQNPRHKITKRGQNVTFRCDPISEHNRLYWYRQTLGQGPEFLTYFQNEAQLEKSRLLSDRFSAERPKGSFSTLEIQRTEQGDSAMYLCASSLFTSGEQETQYFGPGTRLLVL.

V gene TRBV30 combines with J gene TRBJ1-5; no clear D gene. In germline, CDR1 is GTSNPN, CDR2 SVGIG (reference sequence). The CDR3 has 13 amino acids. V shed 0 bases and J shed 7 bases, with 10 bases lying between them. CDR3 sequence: CAWSVMGGQPQHF. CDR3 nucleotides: TGTGCCTGGAGTGTGATGGGAGGCCAGCCCCAGCATTTT. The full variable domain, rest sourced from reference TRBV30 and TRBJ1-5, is SQTIHQWPATLVQPVGSPLSLECTVEGTSNPNLYWYRQAAGRGLQLLFYSVGIGQISSEVPQNLSASRPQDRQFILSSKKLLLSDSGFYLCAWSVMGGQPQHFGDGTRLSIL.

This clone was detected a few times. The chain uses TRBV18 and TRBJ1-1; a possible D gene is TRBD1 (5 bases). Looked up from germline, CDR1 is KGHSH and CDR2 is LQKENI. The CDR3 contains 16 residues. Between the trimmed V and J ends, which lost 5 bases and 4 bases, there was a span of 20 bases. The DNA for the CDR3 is TGTGCCAGCTCATCCCTCGAACAGGTAAAAGGCACTGAAGCTTTCTTT. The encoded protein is CASSSLEQVKGTEAFF.

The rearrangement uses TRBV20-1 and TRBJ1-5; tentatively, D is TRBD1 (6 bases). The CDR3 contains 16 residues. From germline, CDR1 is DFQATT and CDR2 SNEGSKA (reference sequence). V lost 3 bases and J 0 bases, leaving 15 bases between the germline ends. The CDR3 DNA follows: TGCAGTGCTAGTAGGTCAGGGGTATATAGCAATCAGCCCCAGCATTTT. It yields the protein CSASRSGVYSNQPQHF.

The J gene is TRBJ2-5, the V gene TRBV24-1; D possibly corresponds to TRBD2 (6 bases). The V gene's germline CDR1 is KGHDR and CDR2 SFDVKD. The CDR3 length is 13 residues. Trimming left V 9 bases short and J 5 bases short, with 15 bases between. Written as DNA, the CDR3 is TGTGCCACCGGACCGGACGGGGGTGAGACCCAGTACTTC. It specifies CATGPDGGETQYF.

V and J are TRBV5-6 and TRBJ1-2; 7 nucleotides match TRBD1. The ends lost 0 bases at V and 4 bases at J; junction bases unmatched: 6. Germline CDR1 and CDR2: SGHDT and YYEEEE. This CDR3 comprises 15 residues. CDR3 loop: CASSLAGTETYGYTF. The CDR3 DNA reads TGTGCCAGCAGCTTGGCCGGGACAGAGACCTATGGCTACACCTTC.

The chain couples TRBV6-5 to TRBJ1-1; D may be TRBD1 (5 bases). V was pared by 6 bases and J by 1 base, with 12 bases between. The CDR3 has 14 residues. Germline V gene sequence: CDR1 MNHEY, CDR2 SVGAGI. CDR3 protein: CASRAGGTNTEAFF. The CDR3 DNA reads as TGTGCCAGCAGAGCGGGGGGGACGAACACTGAAGCTTTCTTT.

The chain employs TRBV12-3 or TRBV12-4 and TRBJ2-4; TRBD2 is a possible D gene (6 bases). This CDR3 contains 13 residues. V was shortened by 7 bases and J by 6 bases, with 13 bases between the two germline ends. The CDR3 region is CASTPREANIQYF. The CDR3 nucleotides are TGTGCCAGCACCCCGAGGGAGGCAAACATTCAGTACTTC.

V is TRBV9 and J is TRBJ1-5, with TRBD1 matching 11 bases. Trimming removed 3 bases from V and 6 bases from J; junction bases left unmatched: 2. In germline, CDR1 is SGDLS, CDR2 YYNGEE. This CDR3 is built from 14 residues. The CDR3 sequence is CASSGGTGGQPQHF. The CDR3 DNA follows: TGTGCCAGCAGCGGAGGGACAGGGGGTCAGCCCCAGCATTTT.